The T cell receptor beta chain described here comes from a study of identical twins. One entry per CDR3 protein, called by TCRdb with MiXCR from the 5' RACE reads. The table lists approximately 410,000 distinct CDR3 sequences, around 18% of them singletons, with 9% to 15% in the top ten. Germline loops: CDR1 SGHTA, CDR2 FQGNSA. This CDR3 has 14 residues. Trimming removed 7 bases at V and 5 bases at J, with 17 bases between. This clonotype appeared a few times. This rearrangement joins TRBV7-2 to TRBJ1-2; unclear D gene. The sequence derives from a man aged 45-65 years in good health. The sequenced material came from naive T cells sorted from blood. The DNA of the CDR3 is TGTGCCAGCACCCCGGAGAGCCGTCGGTATGGCTACACCTTC. Protein product: CASTPESRRYGYTF.